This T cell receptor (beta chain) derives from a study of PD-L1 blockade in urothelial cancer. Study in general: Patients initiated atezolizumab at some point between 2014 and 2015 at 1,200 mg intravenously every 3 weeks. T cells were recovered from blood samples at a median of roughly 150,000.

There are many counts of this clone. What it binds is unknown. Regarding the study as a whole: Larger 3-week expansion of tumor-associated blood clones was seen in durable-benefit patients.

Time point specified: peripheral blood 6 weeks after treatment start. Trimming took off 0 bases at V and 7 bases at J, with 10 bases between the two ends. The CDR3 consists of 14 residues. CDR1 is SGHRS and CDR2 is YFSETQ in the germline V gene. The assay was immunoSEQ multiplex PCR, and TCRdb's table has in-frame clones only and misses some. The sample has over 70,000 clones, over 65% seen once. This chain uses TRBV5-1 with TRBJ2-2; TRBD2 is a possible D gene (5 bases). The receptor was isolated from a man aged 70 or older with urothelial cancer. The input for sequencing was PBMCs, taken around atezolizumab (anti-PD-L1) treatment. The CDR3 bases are TGCGCCAGCAGCTTGGCGCCTGGGAGCGGGGAGCTGTTTTTT. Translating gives CASSLAPGSGELFF. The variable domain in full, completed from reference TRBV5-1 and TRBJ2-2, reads KAGVTQTPRYLIKTRGQQVTLSCSPISGHRSVSWYQQTPGQGLQFLFEYFSETQRNKGNFPGRFSGRQFSNSRSEMNVSTLELGDSALYLCASSLAPGSGELFFGEGSRLTVL.